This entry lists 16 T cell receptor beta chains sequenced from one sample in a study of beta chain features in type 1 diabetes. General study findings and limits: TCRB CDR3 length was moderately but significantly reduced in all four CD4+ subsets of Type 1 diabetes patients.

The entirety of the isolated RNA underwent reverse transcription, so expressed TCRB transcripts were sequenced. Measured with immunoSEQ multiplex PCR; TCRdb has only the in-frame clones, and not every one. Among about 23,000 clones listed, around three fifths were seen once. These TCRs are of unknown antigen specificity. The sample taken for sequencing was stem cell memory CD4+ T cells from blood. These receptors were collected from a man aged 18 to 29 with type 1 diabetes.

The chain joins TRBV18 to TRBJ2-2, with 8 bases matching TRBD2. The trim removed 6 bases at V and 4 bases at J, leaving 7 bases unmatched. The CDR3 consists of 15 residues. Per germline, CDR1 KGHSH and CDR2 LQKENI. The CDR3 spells CASSSGTRATGELFF. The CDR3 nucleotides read TGTGCCAGCTCGTCCGGGACTAGGGCCACCGGGGAGCTGTTTTTT. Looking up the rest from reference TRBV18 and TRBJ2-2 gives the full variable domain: NAGVMQNPRHLVRRRGQEARLRCSPMKGHSHVYWYRQLPEEGLKFMVYLQKENIIDESGMPKERFSAEFPKEGPSILRIQQVVRGDSAAYFCASSSGTRATGELFFGEGSRLTVL.

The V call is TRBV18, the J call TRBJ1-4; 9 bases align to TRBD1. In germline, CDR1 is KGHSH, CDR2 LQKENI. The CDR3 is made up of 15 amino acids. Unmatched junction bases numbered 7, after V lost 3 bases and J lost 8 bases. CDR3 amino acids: CASSPGTGRNEKLFF. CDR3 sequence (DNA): TGTGCCAGCTCACCCGGGACAGGGAGGAACGAAAAACTGTTTTTT.

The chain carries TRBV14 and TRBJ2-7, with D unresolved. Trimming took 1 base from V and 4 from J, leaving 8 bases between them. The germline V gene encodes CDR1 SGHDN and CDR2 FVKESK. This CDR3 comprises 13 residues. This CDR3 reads CASSQVALYEQYF. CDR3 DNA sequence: TGTGCCAGCAGCCAAGTTGCTCTATACGAGCAGTACTTC.

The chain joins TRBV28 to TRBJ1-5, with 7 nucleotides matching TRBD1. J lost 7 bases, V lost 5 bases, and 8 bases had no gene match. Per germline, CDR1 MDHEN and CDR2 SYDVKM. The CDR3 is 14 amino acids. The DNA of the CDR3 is TGTGCCAGCAGTGTCCTACAGGGGCTCCAGCCCCAGCATTTT. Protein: CASSVLQGLQPQHF.

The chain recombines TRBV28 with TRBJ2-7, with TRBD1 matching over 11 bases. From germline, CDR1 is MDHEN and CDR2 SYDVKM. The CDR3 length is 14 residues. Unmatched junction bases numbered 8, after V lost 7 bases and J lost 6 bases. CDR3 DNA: TGTGCCAGCACCGTGGACAGGGGGCATTCCGAGCAGTACTTC. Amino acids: CASTVDRGHSEQYF.

CDR3 in DNA: TGTGCCAGCAGGGGACAGGAAAACTATGGCTACACCTTC. Residues: CASRGQENYGYTF. V usage is TRBV6-1 and J usage is TRBJ1-2; 8 bases agree with TRBD1. Germline V lookup: CDR1 MNHNS, CDR2 SASEGT. The ends lost 6 bases at V and 2 bases at J; junction bases unmatched: 2. The CDR3 extends over 13 amino acids.

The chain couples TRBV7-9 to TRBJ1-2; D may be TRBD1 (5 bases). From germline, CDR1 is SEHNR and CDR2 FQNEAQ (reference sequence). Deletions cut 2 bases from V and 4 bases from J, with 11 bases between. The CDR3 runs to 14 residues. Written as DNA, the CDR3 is TGTGCCAGCAGCTTAACACAGGTCTTCTATGGCTACACCTTC. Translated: CASSLTQVFYGYTF.

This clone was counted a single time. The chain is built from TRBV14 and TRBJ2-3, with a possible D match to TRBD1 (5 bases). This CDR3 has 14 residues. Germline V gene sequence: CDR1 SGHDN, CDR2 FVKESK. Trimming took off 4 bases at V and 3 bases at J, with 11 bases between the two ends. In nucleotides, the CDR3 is TGTGCCAGCAGCCTGTCGACAGCTACAGATACGCAGTATTTT. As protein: CASSLSTATDTQYF.

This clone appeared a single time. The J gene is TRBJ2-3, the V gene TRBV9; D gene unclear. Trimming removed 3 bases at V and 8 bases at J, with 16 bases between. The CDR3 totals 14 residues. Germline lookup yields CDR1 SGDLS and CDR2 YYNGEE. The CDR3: CASSASSNSRTQYF. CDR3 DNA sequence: TGTGCCAGCAGCGCCTCTAGTAACTCCCGTACGCAGTATTTT.

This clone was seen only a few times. In nucleotides, the CDR3 is TGTGCCAGCTCACCAATGCAGGGCGCGAACACTGAAGCTTTCTTT. Residues: CASSPMQGANTEAFF. The V call is TRBV18, the J call TRBJ1-1, with D possibly TRBD1 on 5 matching bases. This CDR3 is built from 15 residues. CDR1 and CDR2 (germline): KGHSH, LQKENI. The V and J ends lost 2 bases and 1 base respectively, with 11 bases between them.

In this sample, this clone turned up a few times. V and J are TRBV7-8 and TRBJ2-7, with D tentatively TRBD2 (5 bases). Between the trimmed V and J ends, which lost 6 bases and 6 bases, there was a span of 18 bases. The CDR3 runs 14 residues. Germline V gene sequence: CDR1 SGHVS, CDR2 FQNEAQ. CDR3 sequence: CASSYPIVSGEQYF. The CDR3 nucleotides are TGTGCCAGCAGTTATCCCATTGTAAGCGGCGAGCAGTACTTC.

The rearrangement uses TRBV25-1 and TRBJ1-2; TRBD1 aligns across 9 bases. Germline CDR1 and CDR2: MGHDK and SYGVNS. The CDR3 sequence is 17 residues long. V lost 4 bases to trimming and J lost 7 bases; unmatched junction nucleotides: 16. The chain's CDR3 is CASSAPPGQGVGFGYTF. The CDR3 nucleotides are TGTGCCAGCAGTGCTCCACCGGGACAGGGAGTAGGGTTTGGCTACACCTTC.

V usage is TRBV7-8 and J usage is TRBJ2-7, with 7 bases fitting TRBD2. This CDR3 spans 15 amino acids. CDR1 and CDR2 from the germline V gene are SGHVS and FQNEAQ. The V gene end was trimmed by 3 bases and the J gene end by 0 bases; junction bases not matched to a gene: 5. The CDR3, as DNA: TGTGCCAGCAGCTTGACTAGCTTGGACTCCTACGAGCAGTACTTC. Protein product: CASSLTSLDSYEQYF.

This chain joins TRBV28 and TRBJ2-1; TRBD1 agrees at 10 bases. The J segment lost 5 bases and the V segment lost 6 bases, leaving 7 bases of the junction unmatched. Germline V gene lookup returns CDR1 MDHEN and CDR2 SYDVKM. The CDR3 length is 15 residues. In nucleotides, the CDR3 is TGTGCCAGCAGCCCCACCGGGACAGGGGACAATGAGCAGTTCTTC. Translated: CASSPTGTGDNEQFF.

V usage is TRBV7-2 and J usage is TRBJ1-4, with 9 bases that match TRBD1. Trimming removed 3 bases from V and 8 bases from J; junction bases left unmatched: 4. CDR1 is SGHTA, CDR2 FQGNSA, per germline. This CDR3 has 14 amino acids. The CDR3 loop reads CASSFGTGNEKLFF. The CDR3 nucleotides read TGTGCCAGCAGCTTTGGGACAGGGAACGAAAAACTGTTTTTT.

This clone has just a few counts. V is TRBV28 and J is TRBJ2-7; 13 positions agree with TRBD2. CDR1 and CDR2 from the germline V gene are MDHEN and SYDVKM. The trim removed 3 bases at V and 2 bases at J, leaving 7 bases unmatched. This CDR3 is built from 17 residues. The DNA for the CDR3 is TGTGCCAGCAGTTTCACTAGCGGGGGGGCGGTTCCCTACGAGCAGTACTTC. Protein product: CASSFTSGGAVPYEQYF.